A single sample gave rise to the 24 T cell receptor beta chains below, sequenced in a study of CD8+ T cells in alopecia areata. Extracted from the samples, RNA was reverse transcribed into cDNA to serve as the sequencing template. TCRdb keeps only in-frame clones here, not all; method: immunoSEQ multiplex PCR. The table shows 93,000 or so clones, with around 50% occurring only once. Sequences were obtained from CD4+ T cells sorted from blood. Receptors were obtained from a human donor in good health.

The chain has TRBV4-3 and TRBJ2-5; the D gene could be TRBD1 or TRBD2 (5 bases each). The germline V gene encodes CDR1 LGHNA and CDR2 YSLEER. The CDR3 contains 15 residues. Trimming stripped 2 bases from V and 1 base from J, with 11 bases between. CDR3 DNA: TGCGCCAGCAGCCAAAACCGGGACGGCCAAGAGACCCAGTACTTC. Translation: CASSQNRDGQETQYF.

Here the CDR3 DNA reads TGTGCCAGCAGGGAAAACCCGGGGGGTGAAAAACTGTTTTTT. Protein sequence: CASRENPGGEKLFF. The gene calls are TRBV2 and TRBJ1-4; TRBD1 might be the D (5 bases). V lost 6 bases to trimming and J lost 7 bases, with 15 bases between them. From germline, CDR1 is SNHLY and CDR2 FYNNEI. This CDR3 contains 14 residues.

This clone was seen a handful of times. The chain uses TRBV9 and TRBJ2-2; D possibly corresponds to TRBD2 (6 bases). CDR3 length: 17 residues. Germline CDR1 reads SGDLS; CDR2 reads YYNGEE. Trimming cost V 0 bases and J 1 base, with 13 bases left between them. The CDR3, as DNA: TGTGCCAGCAGCGTAGTTGGACTGGGACTGAACACCGGGGAGCTGTTTTTT. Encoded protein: CASSVVGLGLNTGELFF.

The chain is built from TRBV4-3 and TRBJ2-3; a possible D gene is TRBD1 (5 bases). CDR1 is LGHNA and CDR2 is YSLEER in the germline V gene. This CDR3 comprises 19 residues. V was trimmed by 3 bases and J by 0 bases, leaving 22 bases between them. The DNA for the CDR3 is TGCGCCAGCAGCCACCGAGTAGACCAGGGTCCCCGTAGCACAGATACGCAGTATTTT. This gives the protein CASSHRVDQGPRSTDTQYF.

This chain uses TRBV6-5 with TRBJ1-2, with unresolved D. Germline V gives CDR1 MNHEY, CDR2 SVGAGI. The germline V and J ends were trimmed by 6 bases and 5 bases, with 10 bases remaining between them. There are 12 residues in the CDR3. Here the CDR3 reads CASSPPQYGYTF. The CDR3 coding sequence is TGTGCCAGCAGCCCCCCACAGTATGGCTACACCTTC.

The CDR3 region is CAWSKTPQGGLFF. CDR3 in DNA: TGTGCCTGGAGTAAGACACCTCAAGGGGGTCTGTTTTTT. This sequence joins TRBV30 and TRBJ1-4; the D gene is possibly TRBD1 (6 bases). The CDR3 loop spans 13 amino acids. CDR1 and CDR2 from the germline V gene are GTSNPN and SVGIG (reference sequence). V dropped 2 bases and J dropped 14 bases, with 18 bases sitting between them.

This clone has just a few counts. For the CDR3, the DNA is TGTGCCAGCAGCCAAGACCCCATGGACGGATTCCCCTTACACTTCTACACCTTC. Its protein is CASSQDPMDGFPLHFYTF. V usage is TRBV4-2 and J usage is TRBJ1-2, with D hard to call. V lost 0 bases and J lost 10, with 27 bases in between. The length of the CDR3 is 18 residues. The germline V gene encodes CDR1 LGHNA and CDR2 YNFKEQ.

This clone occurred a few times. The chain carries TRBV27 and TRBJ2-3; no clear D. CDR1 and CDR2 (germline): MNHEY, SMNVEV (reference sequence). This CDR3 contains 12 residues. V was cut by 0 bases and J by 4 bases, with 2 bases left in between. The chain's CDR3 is CASSLSADTQYF. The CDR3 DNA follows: TGTGCCAGCAGTTTATCTGCAGATACGCAGTATTTT.

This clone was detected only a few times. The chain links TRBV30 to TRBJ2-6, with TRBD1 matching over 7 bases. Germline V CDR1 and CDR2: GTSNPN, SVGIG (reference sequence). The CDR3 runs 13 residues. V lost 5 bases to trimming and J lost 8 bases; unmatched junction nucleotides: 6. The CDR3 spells CAWDRVGSNVLTF. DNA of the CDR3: TGTGCCTGGGACAGGGTCGGCTCCAACGTCCTGACTTTC.

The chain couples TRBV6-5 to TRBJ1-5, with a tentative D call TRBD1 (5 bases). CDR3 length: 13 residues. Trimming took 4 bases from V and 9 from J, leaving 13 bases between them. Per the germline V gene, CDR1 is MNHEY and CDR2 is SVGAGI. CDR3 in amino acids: CASSWSGVTPQHF. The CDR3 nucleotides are TGTGCCAGCAGTTGGTCGGGGGTGACGCCCCAGCATTTT.

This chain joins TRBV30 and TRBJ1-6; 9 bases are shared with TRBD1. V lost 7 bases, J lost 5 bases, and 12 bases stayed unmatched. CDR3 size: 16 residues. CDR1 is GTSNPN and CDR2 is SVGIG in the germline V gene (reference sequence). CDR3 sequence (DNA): TGTGCCTTCACCGGGACAGGGAGACCAAATAATTCACCCCTCCACTTT. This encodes CAFTGTGRPNNSPLHF.

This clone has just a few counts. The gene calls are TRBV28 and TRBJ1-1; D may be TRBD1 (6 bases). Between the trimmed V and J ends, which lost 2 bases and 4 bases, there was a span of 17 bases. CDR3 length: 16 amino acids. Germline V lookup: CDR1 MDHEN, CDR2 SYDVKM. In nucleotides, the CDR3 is TGTGCCAGCAGTTTAGCGGCAGGGGTTAGACTCACTGAAGCTTTCTTT. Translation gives CASSLAAGVRLTEAFF. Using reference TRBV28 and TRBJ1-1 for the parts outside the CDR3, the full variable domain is DVKVTQSSRYLVKRTGEKVFLECVQDMDHENMFWYRQDPGLGLRLIYFSYDVKMKEKGDIPEGYSVSREKKERFSLILESASTNQTSMYLCASSLAAGVRLTEAFFGQGTRLTVV.

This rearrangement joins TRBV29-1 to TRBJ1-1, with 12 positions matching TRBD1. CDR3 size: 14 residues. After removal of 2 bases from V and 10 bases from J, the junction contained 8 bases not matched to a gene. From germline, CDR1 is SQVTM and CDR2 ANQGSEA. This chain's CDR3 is CSVEPGQGAPGAFF. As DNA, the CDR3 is TGCAGCGTTGAACCGGGACAGGGGGCCCCAGGAGCTTTCTTT.

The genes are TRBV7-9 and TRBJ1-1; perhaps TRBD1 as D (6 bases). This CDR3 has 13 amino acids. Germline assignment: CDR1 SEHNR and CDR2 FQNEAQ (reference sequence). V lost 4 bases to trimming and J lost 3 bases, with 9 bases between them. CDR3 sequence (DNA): TGTGCCAGCAGCTCCACAGGGTACACTGAAGCTTTCTTT. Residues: CASSSTGYTEAFF.

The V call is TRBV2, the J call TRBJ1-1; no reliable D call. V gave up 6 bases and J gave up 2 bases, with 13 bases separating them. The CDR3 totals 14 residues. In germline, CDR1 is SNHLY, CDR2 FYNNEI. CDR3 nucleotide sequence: TGTGCCAGCAGCTTAGGAGAGTTCAACACTGAAGCTTTCTTT. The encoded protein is CASSLGEFNTEAFF.

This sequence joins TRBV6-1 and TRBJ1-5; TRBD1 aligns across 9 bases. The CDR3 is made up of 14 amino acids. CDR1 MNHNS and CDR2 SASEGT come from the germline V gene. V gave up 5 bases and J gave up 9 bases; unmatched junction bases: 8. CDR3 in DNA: TGTGCCAGCAGTAGACAGGGGGACAACGCGCCCCAGCATTTT. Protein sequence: CASSRQGDNAPQHF.

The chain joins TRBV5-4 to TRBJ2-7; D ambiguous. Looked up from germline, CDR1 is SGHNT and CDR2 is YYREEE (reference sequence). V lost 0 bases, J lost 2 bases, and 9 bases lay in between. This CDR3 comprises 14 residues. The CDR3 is CASSLGGQAYEQYF. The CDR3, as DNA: TGTGCCAGCAGCTTGGGGGGTCAGGCCTACGAGCAGTACTTC.

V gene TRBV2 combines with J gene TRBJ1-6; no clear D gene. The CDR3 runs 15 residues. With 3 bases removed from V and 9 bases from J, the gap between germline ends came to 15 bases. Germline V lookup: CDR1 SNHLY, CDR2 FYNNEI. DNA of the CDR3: TGTGCCAGCAGTGAGTTGTTAAACTCGGGTTCACCCCTCCACTTT. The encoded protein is CASSELLNSGSPLHF. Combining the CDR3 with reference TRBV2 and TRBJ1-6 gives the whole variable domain EPEVTQTPSHQVTQMGQEVILRCVPISNHLYFYWYRQILGQKVEFLVSFYNNEISEKSEIFDDQFSVERPDGSNFTLKIRSTKLEDSAMYFCASSELLNSGSPLHFGNGTRLTVT.

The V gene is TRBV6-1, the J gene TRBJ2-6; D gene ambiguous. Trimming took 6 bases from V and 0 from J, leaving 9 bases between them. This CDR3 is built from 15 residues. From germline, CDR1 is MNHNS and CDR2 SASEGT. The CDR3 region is CASRAQYSGANVLTF. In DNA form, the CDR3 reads TGTGCCAGCAGGGCACAGTACTCTGGGGCCAACGTCCTGACTTTC.

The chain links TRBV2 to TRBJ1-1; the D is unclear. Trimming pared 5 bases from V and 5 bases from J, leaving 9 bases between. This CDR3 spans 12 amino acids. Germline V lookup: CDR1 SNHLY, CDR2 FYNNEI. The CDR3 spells CASSMGRTEAFF. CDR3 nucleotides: TGTGCCAGCAGTATGGGGAGGACTGAAGCTTTCTTT.

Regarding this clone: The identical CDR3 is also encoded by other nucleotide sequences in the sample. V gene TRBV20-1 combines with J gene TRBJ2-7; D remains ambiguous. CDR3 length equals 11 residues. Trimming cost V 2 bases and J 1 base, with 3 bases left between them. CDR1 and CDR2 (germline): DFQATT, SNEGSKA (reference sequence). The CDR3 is CSARRSYEQYF. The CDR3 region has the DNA TGCAGTGCTAGACGGTCCTACGAGCAGTACTTC.

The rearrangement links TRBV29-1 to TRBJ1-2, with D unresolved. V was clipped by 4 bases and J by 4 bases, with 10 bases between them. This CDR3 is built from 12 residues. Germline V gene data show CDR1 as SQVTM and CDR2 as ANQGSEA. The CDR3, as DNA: TGCAGCGTTGTTCGGGGATCCTATGGCTACACCTTC. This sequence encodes CSVVRGSYGYTF.

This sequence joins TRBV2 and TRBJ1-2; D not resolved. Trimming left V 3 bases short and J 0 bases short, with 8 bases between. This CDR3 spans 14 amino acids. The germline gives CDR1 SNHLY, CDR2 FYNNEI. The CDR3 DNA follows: TGTGCCAGCAGTGATAGATTGACTAACTATGGCTACACCTTC. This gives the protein CASSDRLTNYGYTF.

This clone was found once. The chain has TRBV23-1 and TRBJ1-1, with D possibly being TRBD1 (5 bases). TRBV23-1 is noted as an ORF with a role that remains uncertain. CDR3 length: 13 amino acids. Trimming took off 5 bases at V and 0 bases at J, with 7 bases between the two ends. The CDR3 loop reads CASSVQVNTEAFF. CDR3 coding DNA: TGCGCCAGCAGTGTACAGGTGAACACTGAAGCTTTCTTT.